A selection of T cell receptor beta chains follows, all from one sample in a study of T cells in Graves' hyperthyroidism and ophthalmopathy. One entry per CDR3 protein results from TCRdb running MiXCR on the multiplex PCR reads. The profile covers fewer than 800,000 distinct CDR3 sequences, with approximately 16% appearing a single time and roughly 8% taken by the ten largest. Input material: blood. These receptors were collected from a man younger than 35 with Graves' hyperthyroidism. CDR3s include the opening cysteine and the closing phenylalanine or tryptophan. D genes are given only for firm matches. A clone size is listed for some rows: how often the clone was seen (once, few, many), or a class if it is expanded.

TGTGCCACCGGGACTTCCCATCACTCCAATACGCAGTATTTT,CATGTSHHSNTQYF,NA,14,few,TRBV7-2,TRBJ2-3
TGCGCCAGCAGCTTGTACGGGGAACAGCAGCCCCAGCATTTT,CASSLYGEQQPQHF,NA,14,NA,TRBV5-1,TRBJ1-5
TGCAGCGTTGAAGAAACCGGGTATAGCCTCAATGAGCAGTTCTTC,CSVEETGYSLNEQFF,NA,15,NA,TRBV29-1,TRBJ2-1
TGCAGCGTCGACACTAGCGGAAGGAGGTGGACCCAGTACTTC,CSVDTSGRRWTQYF,TRBD2,14,many,TRBV29-1,TRBJ2-5
TGTGCCAGCAGTGGGGGAAACTCACCCCTCCACTTT,CASSGGNSPLHF,NA,12,NA,TRBV28,TRBJ1-6
TGTGCCAGCAGTTACTCGGGGGGACAGTCCTACGAGCAGTACTTC,CASSYSGGQSYEQYF,NA,15,many,TRBV6-5,TRBJ2-7
TGCAGTGCTAGCAGACGGACTCTAAACACAGATACGCAGTATTTT,CSASRRTLNTDTQYF,NA,15,many,TRBV20-1,TRBJ2-3
TGCAGCGCGAGACAGGCCTACGGAGAGACCCAGTACTTC,CSARQAYGETQYF,NA,13,many,TRBV29-1,TRBJ2-5
TGTGCCAGCAGCGCAGACAGGGGAAGACAAGAGACCCAGTACTTC,CASSADRGRQETQYF,TRBD1,15,NA,TRBV7-9,TRBJ2-5
TGTGCCAGCTCACCGACGGGAGAGACTGGAAACACCATATATTTT,CASSPTGETGNTIYF,NA,15,few,TRBV18,TRBJ1-3
TGTGCCAGTAGTAAAGGGGACATATTGACGACCCAGTACTTC,CASSKGDILTTQYF,NA,14,NA,TRBV19,TRBJ2-5
TGTGCCAGCAGTTTAACATTGAACACTGAAGCTTTCTTT,CASSLTLNTEAFF,NA,13,many,TRBV7-3,TRBJ1-1
TGTGCCAGCAGGCCCAGGACAGGGACAAACAATGAGCAGTTCTTC,CASRPRTGTNNEQFF,TRBD1,15,NA,TRBV2,TRBJ2-1
TGTGCCAGCAGACCCGGGACAGGACATGAAAAACTGTTTTTT,CASRPGTGHEKLFF,TRBD1,14,many,TRBV2,TRBJ1-4
TGTGCCAGCTCATCGACAGCGACCACCGGGGAGCTGTTTTTT,CASSSTATTGELFF,NA,14,many,TRBV18,TRBJ2-2
TGCAGTGCTAGAATGTGGCTAGCGGGAGGGCCCCCCCAGTACTTC,CSARMWLAGGPPQYF,TRBD2,15,NA,TRBV20-1,TRBJ2-5
TGTGCCAGCAGCCCCGGGACGGTTTATAGCAATCAGCCCCAGCATTTT,CASSPGTVYSNQPQHF,NA,16,many,TRBV12-3/TRBV12-4,TRBJ1-5
TGTGCCACCAGCAGAGAGCGGGTAGCGGGTCCCACCGGGGAGCTGTTTTTT,CATSRERVAGPTGELFF,TRBD2,17,NA,TRBV15,TRBJ2-2
TGCGCCAGCAGCCCGGGACTAGCGGGTCTCTCTGGGGCCAACGTCCTGACTTTC,CASSPGLAGLSGANVLTF,TRBD2,18,NA,TRBV4-1,TRBJ2-6
TGCAGTGCTAGAACCCTTTGGGCGGGAGGGTCCTACGAGCAGTACTTC,CSARTLWAGGSYEQYF,TRBD2,16,few,TRBV20-1,TRBJ2-7
TGTGCCAGCAGCTTCCGAGTGAGCGGGAGGGCCCGCACAGATACGCAGTATTTT,CASSFRVSGRARTDTQYF,TRBD2,18,NA,TRBV7-2,TRBJ2-3
TGTGCCAGCAGTGAACTAGCGGGAGACTCCTACGAGCAGTACTTC,CASSELAGDSYEQYF,TRBD2,15,NA,TRBV27,TRBJ2-7
TGTGCCAGCAGTACCCCCTTGGGTCAGGGCCCGAACACCGGGGAGCTGTTTTTT,CASSTPLGQGPNTGELFF,NA,18,many,TRBV28,TRBJ2-2
TGCGCCAGCAGCTGGGCATTAGCGGGAGGAATTTCGGAGACCCAGTACTTC,CASSWALAGGISETQYF,TRBD2,17,NA,TRBV5-1,TRBJ2-5
TGTGCCAGCAGCCCCGGGGTGGACCATATCTCCTACGAGCAGTACTTC,CASSPGVDHISYEQYF,NA,16,many,TRBV7-9,TRBJ2-7
TGTGCCAGCAGTTTAACTACCGTCCGGGACAGGGGGGGGAATGAGCAGTTCTTC,CASSLTTVRDRGGNEQFF,TRBD1,18,few,TRBV12-3/TRBV12-4,TRBJ2-1
TGTGCCAGCAGCCCTTTTTTGGGACAGGGGATATACGAGCAGTACTTC,CASSPFLGQGIYEQYF,TRBD1,16,many,TRBV5-5,TRBJ2-7
TGCAGTGCTAGAGATTTGGCAGTTATTGGCTACACCTTC,CSARDLAVIGYTF,NA,13,few,TRBV20-1,TRBJ1-2
TGTGCCAGCAGCCGACAGGGGACCACAGATACGCAGTATTTT,CASSRQGTTDTQYF,TRBD1,14,many,TRBV7-9,TRBJ2-3
TGTGCCATCAGTGGAAGACAGAGTTACAATGAGCAGTTCTTC,CAISGRQSYNEQFF,NA,14,NA,TRBV10-3,TRBJ2-1
TGTGCCAGCAGTTACTCGCTGGGGGCGGGTGTATCCTACAATGAGCAGTTCTTC,CASSYSLGAGVSYNEQFF,NA,18,NA,TRBV6-6,TRBJ2-1
TGTGCTAGTGAAAGTCTCGATGAGCAGTTCTTC,CASESLDEQFF,NA,11,many,TRBV12-5,TRBJ2-1
TGTGCCACCAGCAGAGAAATGGCCCGGGAGACTAAGGTAGACATTCAGTACTTC,CATSREMARETKVDIQYF,NA,18,NA,TRBV15,TRBJ2-4
TGTGCCACCCAACGGCCGGTTGAAGCTTTCTTT,CATQRPVEAFF,NA,11,few,TRBV28,TRBJ1-1
TGTGCCATCCGACGGACAGGGACCCCAGACTACAATGAGCAGTTCTTC,CAIRRTGTPDYNEQFF,TRBD1,16,NA,TRBV6-1,TRBJ2-1
TGTGCCAGCAGTTTTTTGCAGGCCTCCTACAATGAGCAGTTCTTC,CASSFLQASYNEQFF,NA,15,NA,TRBV28,TRBJ2-1
TGTGCCAGCAGCCCCCTCAGCGGGATTTCCTACAATGAGCAGTTCTTC,CASSPLSGISYNEQFF,TRBD2,16,many,TRBV5-6,TRBJ2-1
TGTGCCAGCAGCCGTGGGGCCCACTCTGGAAACACCATATATTTT,CASSRGAHSGNTIYF,NA,15,few,TRBV11-2,TRBJ1-3
TGTGCCAGCAGTTACTCGTGGGTCCCCTGGAGAACAGGGACTAGCGGGAGTAATGAGCAGTTCTTC,CASSYSWVPWRTGTSGSNEQFF,TRBD2,22,many,TRBV6-6,TRBJ2-1
TGTGCCACCAGCAGAGATAACTGGGGCAGGGCCGGGGAGCTGTTTTTT,CATSRDNWGRAGELFF,NA,16,NA,TRBV15,TRBJ2-2
TGTGCCAGCAGCTTAACCCCAGCAGGCAGCTCCTACAATGAGCAGTTCTTC,CASSLTPAGSSYNEQFF,NA,17,many,TRBV7-3,TRBJ2-1
TGTGCCAGCAGCCCTGCCAGGGGCGGCTATGGCTACACCTTC,CASSPARGGYGYTF,NA,14,few,TRBV7-9,TRBJ1-2
TGTGCCAGTAGTATCCTAAGCAGATCCTACGAGCAGTACTTC,CASSILSRSYEQYF,NA,14,NA,TRBV19,TRBJ2-7
TGTGCCAGCAGCCAAGGTCGGCAGGTCGCGAGGGGTGAAAAACTGTTTTTT,CASSQGRQVARGEKLFF,NA,17,NA,TRBV4-2,TRBJ1-4
TGCAGTGCTAGTTGGAGCTATGAGCAGTTCTTC,CSASWSYEQFF,NA,11,NA,TRBV20-1,TRBJ2-1
TGTGCCAGCAGCGCCCCCCTTTCGGCAGGGAGTGCAACTAATGAAAAACTGTTTTTT,CASSAPLSAGSATNEKLFF,NA,19,NA,TRBV7-9,TRBJ1-4
TGTGCCAGCAGCCCTCTCATATCTAGGGGGGTGAACACCGGGGAGCTGTTTTTT,CASSPLISRGVNTGELFF,NA,18,NA,TRBV7-2,TRBJ2-2
TGTGCCATCAGCAGGACTGCCGTAGATACGCAGTATTTT,CAISRTAVDTQYF,NA,13,NA,TRBV10-3,TRBJ2-3
TGTGCCAGCCGAGAAGGTCCAGCGAACACTGAAGCTTTCTTT,CASREGPANTEAFF,NA,14,few,TRBV6-1,TRBJ1-1
TGTGCCAGCAGTTACAGAGAAGGACAGACCTACGAGCAGTACTTC,CASSYREGQTYEQYF,NA,15,many,TRBV6-1,TRBJ2-7
TGTGCCAGCAAACTCAGGGGAGACATTCAGTACTTC,CASKLRGDIQYF,NA,12,many,TRBV28,TRBJ2-4
TGTGCCAGCCGGCGGCAGCAGGGAGATACGCAGTATTTT,CASRRQQGDTQYF,NA,13,many,TRBV7-2,TRBJ2-3
TGTGCCAGCAGCTTAGGCGAGGGACCAAGGAATGAGCAGTTCTTC,CASSLGEGPRNEQFF,NA,15,many,TRBV13,TRBJ2-1
TGTGCCAGCAGACCGGGACTGCAAGAGACCCAGTACTTC,CASRPGLQETQYF,NA,13,many,TRBV6-2/TRBV6-3,TRBJ2-5
TGTGCCAGCAGCCATTTGGCGACAGCGAAGGATGAAAAACTGTTTTTT,CASSHLATAKDEKLFF,NA,16,many,TRBV28,TRBJ1-4
TGCGCCAGCAGCGCAAACCCACTAGCGGGAGTAGGTGATACGCAGTATTTT,CASSANPLAGVGDTQYF,TRBD2,17,NA,TRBV4-1,TRBJ2-3
TGCACGGCCGGGGGACAGGGGGCCTTAGGAGAAGCTTTCTTT,CTAGGQGALGEAFF,TRBD1,14,NA,TRBV29-1,TRBJ1-1
TGTGCCAGCAGCGTAGAAGGGGAGCAGTTCTTC,CASSVEGEQFF,NA,11,NA,TRBV9,TRBJ2-1
TGTGCCAGCAGCCGCCAGCGGGGTCACCAAACTAGCACAGATACGCAGTATTTT,CASSRQRGHQTSTDTQYF,TRBD2,18,many,TRBV11-3,TRBJ2-3